This note documents a single T cell receptor (beta chain) sequence. Its target is not known. This sample was included in a study of siplizumab effects on memory and regulatory T cells. On the study more broadly: Investigators ran mixed lymphocyte reactions in pairs, testing siplizumab at about 0.94 ug/mL against no drug.

Repertoires were generated with immunoSEQ multiplex PCR, while TCRdb's copy carries only in-frame clones and drops some. The sample yields some 15,000 clones, around 49% seen once. This CDR3 is 15 amino acids long. Germline values: CDR1 MNHNS, CDR2 SASEGT. V shed 6 bases and J 9 bases; nucleotides not matched to a gene: 7. The authors kept the mixed lymphocyte reaction cells in coculture at 37°C for under 7 days. Study findings and constraints: Both greater diversity than memory cells and a major contribution to the alloresponse seemed to characterize naive T cells.

This TCR derives from a human donor in good health; the cells came from an allogeneic mixed lymphocyte reaction. Sequenced: CFSE-low (dividing) CD4+ T cells sorted from an allogeneic mixed lymphocyte reaction. The rearrangement uses TRBV6-1 and TRBJ2-1; 14 bases agree with TRBD2. CDR3 nucleotides: TGTGCCAGCAGAGCCGGGACTAGCGGGAGTCGTGAGCAGTTCTTC. It encodes CASRAGTSGSREQFF.